This T cell receptor beta chain was retrieved from a study of blood T cell repertoires in COVID-19 (dated by TCRdb to 2020 to 2022). For context, the study as a whole: Samples covering the acute and convalescent phases of COVID-19 were provided by collaborators in the United States, Italy and Spain. Nearly every sample came with metadata listing a de-identified subject ID, COVID-19 status, age in years and sex. The samples were drawn from two sources: the first 160 participants of the ongoing ImmuneRACE study, and 1,000 to 1,500 subjects contributed by 6 global collaborators. The prospective study material was composed of cDNA or gDNA derived from T cells, B-cell-depleted T cells, or PBMCs. The repertoires were made available in a free public database intended to serve as a resource for research on the immune response to SARS-CoV-2. Where available, HLA class I and class II types were obtained from metadata supplied by the sample provider rather than from assay-based typing. Deeply sampled blood TCRbeta repertoires from subjects exposed to, actively infected with, or recovered from COVID-19 were included in the dataset.

The germline ends are 11 bases apart after V is trimmed by 0 bases and J by 5 bases. The germline V gene specifies SGHRS as CDR1 and YFSETQ as CDR2. The CDR3, cysteine through phenylalanine, is 14 amino acids long. Solely the CDR3 DNA is kept, with 42 bases framed from the first base. A note on this clone: Its target antigen remains unknown. Nothing much larger sits one base from this clone, and base qualities are not available.

TCRbeta CDR3 regions were amplified from genomic DNA using the immunoSEQ Assay, a bias-controlled multiplex PCR. As for the authors' bioinformatics: The number of nucleated cells in each sample was estimated from the amplification of reference gene primers within the assay. To quantify the absolute abundance of each unique TCRbeta CDR3 rearrangement, sequence reads were collapsed and filtered. Productive Simpson clonality was computed per sample as the square root of Simpson's diversity index over productive rearrangements. TCRdb took this table from immuneACCESS and kept in-frame rearrangements with V and J called. Such tables lack part of the clones; where checked against another copy, unresolved V genes explain under half of the gap, and the rest is unexplained. The DNA was the basis for D and trimming; V, J and clone size are from that table. This sample holds almost 250,000 clones; approximately 86% were observed only once. Of the sample, 1.5% to 2% falls within the top ten clones.

Overall results and qualifications from the work: Clinical and demographic metadata were provided uncurated, with the amount varying by source and participant.

In the prospective study, participants were roughly 18 to 95 years old, resided in about two dozen geographic areas of the United States, and were enrolled through a virtual design. In the prospective study, cohorts were assigned on the basis of participant-reported clinical history obtained from a screening survey and a study questionnaire. Recovered participants in ImmuneRACE Cohort 3 were defined as having two consecutive negative NP/OP PCR tests, clearance from a healthcare professional, or resolution of symptoms. Mobile phlebotomists in the prospective study collected whole blood, serum and a nasopharyngeal or oropharyngeal swab from every participant. Prospective study participants could optionally give additional blood draws and questionnaires over a 2-month period. Before DNA extraction, prospective study blood samples were shipped either frozen or at room temperature.

The source is a woman between 50 and 59 years old who had recovered from COVID-19. The sample comprised PBMCs or T cells enriched from blood (not recorded which). The rearranged segments are TRBV5-1 and TRBJ2-5, with the D gene not clear enough to name. The DNA sequence follows: TGCGCCAGCAGCTTGGGACCCCTCAGGGAGACCCAGTACTTC. The translation is CASSLGPLRETQYF.